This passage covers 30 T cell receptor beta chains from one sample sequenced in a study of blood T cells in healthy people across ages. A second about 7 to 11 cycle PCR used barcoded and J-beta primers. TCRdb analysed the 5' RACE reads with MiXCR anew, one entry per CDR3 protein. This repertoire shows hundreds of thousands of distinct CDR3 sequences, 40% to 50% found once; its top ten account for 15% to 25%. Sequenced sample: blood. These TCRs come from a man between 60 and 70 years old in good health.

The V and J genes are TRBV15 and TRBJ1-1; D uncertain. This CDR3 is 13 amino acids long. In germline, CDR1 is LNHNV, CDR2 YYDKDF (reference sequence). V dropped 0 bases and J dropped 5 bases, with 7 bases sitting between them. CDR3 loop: CATSREGLTEAFF. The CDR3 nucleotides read TGTGCCACCAGCAGAGAAGGACTAACTGAAGCTTTCTTT.

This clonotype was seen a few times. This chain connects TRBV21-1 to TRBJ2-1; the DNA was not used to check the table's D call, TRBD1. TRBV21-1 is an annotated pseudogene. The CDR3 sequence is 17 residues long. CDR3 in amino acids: CARTGTGERRSYNEQFF. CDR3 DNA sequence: TGTGCCCGAACCGGGACAGGGGAAAGGAGGTCCTACAATGAGCAGTTCTTC.

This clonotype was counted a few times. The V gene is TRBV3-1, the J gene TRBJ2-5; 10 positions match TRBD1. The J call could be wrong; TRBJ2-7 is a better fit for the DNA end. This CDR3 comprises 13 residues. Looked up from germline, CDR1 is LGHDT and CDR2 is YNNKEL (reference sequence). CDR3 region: CASSPTGGREQYF. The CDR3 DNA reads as TGTGCCAGCAGCCCGACAGGGGGCCGCGAGCAGTACTTC.

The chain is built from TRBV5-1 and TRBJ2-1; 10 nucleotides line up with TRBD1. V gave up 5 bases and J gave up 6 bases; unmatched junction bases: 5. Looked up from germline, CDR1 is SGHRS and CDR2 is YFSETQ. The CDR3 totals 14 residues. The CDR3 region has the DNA TGCGCCAGCAGATGGACAGGGGGACTCAATGAGCAGTTCTTC. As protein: CASRWTGGLNEQFF.

The CDR3 sequence: CSASPRPRSSYEQYF. For the CDR3, the DNA is TGCAGTGCTAGTCCCAGGCCCAGGTCCTCCTACGAGCAGTACTTC. The rearrangement uses TRBV20-1 and TRBJ2-5; D uncertain. The closer fit of TRBJ2-7 to the DNA end suggests the J call may be wrong. Germline V CDR1 and CDR2: DFQATT, SNEGSKA (reference sequence). There are 15 residues in the CDR3.

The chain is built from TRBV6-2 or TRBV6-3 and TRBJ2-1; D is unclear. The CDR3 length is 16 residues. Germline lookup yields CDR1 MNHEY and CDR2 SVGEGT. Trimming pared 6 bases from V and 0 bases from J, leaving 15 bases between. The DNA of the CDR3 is TGTGCCAGCAGGAGTACGGATAGTATCTCCTACAATGAGCAGTTCTTC. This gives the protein CASRSTDSISYNEQFF.

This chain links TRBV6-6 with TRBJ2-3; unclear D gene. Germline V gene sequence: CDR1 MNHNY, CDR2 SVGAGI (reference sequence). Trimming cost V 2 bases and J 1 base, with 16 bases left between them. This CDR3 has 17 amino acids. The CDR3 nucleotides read TGTGCCAGCAGTTACCCCCCCATGGGCGACGGCACAGATACGCAGTATTTT. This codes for CASSYPPMGDGTDTQYF.

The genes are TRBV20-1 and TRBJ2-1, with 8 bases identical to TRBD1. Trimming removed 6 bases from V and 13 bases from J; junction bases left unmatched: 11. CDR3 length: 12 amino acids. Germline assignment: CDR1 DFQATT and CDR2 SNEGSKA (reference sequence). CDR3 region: CSAAGGQETQFF. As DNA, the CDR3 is TGCAGTGCAGCAGGGGGCCAAGAGACCCAGTTCTTC.

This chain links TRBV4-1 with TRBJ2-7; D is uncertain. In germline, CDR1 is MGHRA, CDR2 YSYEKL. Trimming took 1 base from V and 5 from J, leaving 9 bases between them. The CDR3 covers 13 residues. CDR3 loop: CASSQGARNEQYF. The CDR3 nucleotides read TGCGCCAGCAGCCAAGGAGCACGGAACGAGCAGTACTTC.

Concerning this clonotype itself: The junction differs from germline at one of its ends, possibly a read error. The CDR3 DNA sequence: TGTGCTAGCAGCTTCAGGCAGGGGACGGTTGAGACCCAGTACTTC. It specifies CASSFRQGTVETQYF. V and J are TRBV7-7 and TRBJ2-5, with a possible D match to TRBD1 (6 bases). The CDR3 consists of 15 residues. Germline V gene data show CDR1 as SSHAT and CDR2 as FNYEAQ (reference sequence).

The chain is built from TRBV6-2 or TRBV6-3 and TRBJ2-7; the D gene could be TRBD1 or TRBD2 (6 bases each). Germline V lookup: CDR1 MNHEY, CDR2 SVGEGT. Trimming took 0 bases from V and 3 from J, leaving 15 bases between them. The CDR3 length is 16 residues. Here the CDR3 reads CASSYSIGGPSYEQYF. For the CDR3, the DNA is TGTGCCAGCAGTTACTCGATTGGGGGGCCTAGCTACGAGCAGTACTTC.

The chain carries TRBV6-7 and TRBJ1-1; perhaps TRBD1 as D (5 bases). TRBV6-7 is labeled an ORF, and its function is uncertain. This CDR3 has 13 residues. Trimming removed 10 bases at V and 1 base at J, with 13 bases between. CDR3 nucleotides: TGTGCCACCAACAGGAGCCCGAACACTGAAGCTTTCTTT. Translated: CATNRSPNTEAFF.

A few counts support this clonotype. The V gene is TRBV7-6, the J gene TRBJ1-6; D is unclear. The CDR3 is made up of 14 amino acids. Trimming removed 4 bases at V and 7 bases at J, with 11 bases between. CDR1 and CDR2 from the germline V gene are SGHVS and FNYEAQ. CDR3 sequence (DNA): TGTGCCAGCAGCTCTAACGGTTACAATTCACCCCTCCACTTT. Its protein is CASSSNGYNSPLHF. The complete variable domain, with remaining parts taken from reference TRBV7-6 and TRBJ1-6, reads GAGVSQSPRYKVTKRGQDVALRCDPISGHVSLYWYRQALGQGPEFLTYFNYEAQQDKSGLPNDRFSAERPEGSISTLTIQRTEQRDSAMYRCASSSNGYNSPLHFGNGTRLTVT.

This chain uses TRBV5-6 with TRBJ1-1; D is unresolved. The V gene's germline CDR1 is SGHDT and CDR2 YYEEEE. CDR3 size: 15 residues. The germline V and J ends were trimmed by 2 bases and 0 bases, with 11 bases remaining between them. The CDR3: CASSFDPQMNTEAFF. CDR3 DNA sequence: TGTGCCAGCAGCTTCGACCCCCAGATGAACACTGAAGCTTTCTTT. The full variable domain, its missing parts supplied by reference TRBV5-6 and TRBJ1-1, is DAGVTQSPTHLIKTRGQQVTLRCSPKSGHDTVSWYQQALGQGPQFIFQYYEEEERQRGNFPDRFSGHQFPNYSSELNVNALLLGDSALYLCASSFDPQMNTEAFFGQGTRLTVV.

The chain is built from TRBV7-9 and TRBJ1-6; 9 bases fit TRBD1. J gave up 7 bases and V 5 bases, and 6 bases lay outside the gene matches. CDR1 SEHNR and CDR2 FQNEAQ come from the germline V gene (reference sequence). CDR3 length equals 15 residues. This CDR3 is CASSQDRGRNSPLHF. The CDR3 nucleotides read TGTGCCAGCAGCCAGGACAGGGGAAGGAATTCACCCCTCCACTTT. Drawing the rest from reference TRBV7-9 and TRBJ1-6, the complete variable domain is DTGVSQNPRHKITKRGQNVTFRCDPISEHNRLYWYRQTLGQGPEFLTYFQNEAQLEKSRLLSDRFSAERPKGSFSTLEIQRTEQGDSAMYLCASSQDRGRNSPLHFGNGTRLTVT.

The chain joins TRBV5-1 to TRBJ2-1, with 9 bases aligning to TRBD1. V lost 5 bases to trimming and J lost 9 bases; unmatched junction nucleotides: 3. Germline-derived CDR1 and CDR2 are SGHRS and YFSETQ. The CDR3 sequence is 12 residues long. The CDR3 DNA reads TGCGCCAGCAGACAGGGGGCAGGTGAGCAGTTCTTC. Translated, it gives CASRQGAGEQFF.

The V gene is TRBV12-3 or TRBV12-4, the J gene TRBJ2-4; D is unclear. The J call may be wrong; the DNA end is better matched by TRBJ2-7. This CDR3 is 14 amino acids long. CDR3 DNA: TGTGCCAGCAGTTTTGGGATCCGCTCCTACGAGCAGTACTTC. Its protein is CASSFGIRSYEQYF.

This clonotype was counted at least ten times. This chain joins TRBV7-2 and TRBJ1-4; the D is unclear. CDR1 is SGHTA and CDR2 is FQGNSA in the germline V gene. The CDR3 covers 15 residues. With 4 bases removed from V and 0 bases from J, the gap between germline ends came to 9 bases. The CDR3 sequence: CASSSNPTTNEKLFF. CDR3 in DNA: TGTGCCAGCAGCTCCAACCCAACAACTAATGAAAAACTGTTTTTT.

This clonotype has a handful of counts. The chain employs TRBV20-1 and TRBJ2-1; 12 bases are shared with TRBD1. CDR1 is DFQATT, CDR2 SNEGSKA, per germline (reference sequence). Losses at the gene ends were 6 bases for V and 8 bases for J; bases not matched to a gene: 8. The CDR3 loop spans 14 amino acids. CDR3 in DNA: TGCAGTGCCGGGACAGGGGGCGATAAGTATGAGCAGTTCTTC. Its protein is CSAGTGGDKYEQFF.

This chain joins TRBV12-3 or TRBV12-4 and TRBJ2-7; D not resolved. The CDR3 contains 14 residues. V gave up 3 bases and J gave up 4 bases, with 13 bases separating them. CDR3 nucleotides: TGTGCCAGCAGTTTCGGCCCAAAGGGTTACGAGCAGTACTTC. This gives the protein CASSFGPKGYEQYF.

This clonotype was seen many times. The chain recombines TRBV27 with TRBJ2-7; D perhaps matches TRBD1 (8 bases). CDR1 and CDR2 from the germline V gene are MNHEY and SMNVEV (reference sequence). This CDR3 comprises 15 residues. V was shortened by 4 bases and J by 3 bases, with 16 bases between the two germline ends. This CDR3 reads CASSSTGGGRYEQYF. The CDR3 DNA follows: TGTGCCAGCAGTTCAACAGGGGGGGGACGCTACGAGCAGTACTTC.

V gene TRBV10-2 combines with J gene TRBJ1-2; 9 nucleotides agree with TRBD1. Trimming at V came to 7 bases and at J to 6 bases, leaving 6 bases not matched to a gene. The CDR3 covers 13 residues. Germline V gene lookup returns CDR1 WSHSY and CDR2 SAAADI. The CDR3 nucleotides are TGCGCCAGCACCGGGACAGGGTCGAATGGCTACACCTTC. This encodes CASTGTGSNGYTF.

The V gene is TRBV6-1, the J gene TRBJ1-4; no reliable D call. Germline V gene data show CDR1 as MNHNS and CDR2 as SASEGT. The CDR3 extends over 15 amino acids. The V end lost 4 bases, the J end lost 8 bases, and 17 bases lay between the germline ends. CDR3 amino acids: CASSAPGQIGEKLFF. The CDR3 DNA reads TGTGCCAGCAGTGCTCCCGGGCAGATAGGGGAAAAACTGTTTTTT.

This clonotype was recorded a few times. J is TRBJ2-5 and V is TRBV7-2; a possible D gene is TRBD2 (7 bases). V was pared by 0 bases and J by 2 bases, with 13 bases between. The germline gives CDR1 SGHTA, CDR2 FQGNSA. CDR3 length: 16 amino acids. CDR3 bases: TGTGCCAGCAGCTTAGCGGGGGGGCCGTTTCAAGAGACCCAGTACTTC. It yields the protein CASSLAGGPFQETQYF.

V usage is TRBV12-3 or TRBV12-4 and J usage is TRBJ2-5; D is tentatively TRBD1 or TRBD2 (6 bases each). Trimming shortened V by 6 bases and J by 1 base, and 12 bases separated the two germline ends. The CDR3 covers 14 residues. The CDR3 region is CASSPGASQETQYF. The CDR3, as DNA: TGTGCCAGCAGCCCGGGGGCGAGCCAAGAGACCCAGTACTTC.

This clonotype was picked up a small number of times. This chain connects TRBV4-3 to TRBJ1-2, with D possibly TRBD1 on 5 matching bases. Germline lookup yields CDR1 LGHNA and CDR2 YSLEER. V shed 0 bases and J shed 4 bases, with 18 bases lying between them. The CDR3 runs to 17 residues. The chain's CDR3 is CASSQESTSGTFYGYTF. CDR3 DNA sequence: TGCGCCAGCAGCCAAGAATCGACCTCCGGGACCTTCTATGGCTACACCTTC.

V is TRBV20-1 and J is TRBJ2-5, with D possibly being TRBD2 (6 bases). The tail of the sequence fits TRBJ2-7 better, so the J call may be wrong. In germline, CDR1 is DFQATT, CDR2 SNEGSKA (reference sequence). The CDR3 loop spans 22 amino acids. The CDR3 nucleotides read TGCAGTGCTAGATTGCGGGGTATCTACGGCGCAGCGAGAGCGACGACTTCCTACGAGCAGTACTTC. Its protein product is CSARLRGIYGAARATTSYEQYF.

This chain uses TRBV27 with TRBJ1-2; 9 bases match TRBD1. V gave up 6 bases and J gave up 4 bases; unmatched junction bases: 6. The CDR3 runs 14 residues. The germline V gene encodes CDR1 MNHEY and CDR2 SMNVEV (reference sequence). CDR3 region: CASRGTGKAYGYTF. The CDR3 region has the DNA TGTGCCAGCAGGGGGACAGGGAAGGCCTATGGCTACACCTTC.

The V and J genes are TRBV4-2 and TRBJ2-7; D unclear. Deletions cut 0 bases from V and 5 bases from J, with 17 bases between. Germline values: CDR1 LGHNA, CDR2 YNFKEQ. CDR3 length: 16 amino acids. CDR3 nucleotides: TGTGCCAGCAGCCAAGATTGGTTAGGAACCCCTGACGAGCAGTACTTC. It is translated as CASSQDWLGTPDEQYF.

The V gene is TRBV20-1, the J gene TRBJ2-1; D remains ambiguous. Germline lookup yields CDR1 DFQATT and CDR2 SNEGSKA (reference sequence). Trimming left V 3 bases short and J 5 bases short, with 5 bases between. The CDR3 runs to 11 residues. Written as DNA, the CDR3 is TGCAGTGCTAGGGAAGACAATGAGCAGTTCTTC. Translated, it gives CSAREDNEQFF.